Each of the 14 T cell receptor beta chains below was sequenced from the same sample in a study of T cells after yellow fever vaccination. Each CDR3 protein gets one entry after TCRdb re-called the 5' RACE reads with MiXCR. There are some 150,000 distinct CDR3 sequences in the sample; approximately 10% occur only once, and roughly 33% lies in the top ten. The sequencing here drew on CD8+ T cells sorted from PBMCs, taken 45 days after the yellow fever booster vaccination. The receptor source for this set is a man aged 18 to 35 who received the YFV17D yellow fever vaccine.

The chain recombines TRBV7-9 with TRBJ1-3; no firm D call. Germline V lookup: CDR1 SEHNR, CDR2 FQNEAQ (reference sequence). The CDR3 totals 15 residues. V was cut by 1 base and J by 1 base, with 8 bases left in between. The chain's CDR3 is CASSLVSLSGNTIYF. CDR3 DNA sequence: TGTGCCAGCAGCTTAGTTTCCTTATCTGGAAACACCATATATTTT.

The chain joins TRBV6-2 or TRBV6-3 to TRBJ2-7; no clear D. The CDR3 contains 16 residues. Germline V lookup: CDR1 MNHEY, CDR2 SVGEGT. Trimming left V 2 bases short and J 1 base short, with 15 bases between. The CDR3 nucleotides read TGTGCCAGCAGTTACCCCCGAGAGGACGCGTCCTACGAGCAGTACTTC. Its protein is CASSYPREDASYEQYF.

This clonotype occurred a few times. This chain uses TRBV4-3 with TRBJ1-2; no clear D gene. The CDR3 totals 14 residues. V dropped 2 bases and J dropped 5 bases, with 12 bases sitting between them. Germline V gene lookup returns CDR1 LGHNA and CDR2 YSLEER. Here the CDR3 reads CASSQTLEGYGYTF. Written as DNA, the CDR3 is TGCGCCAGCAGCCAAACACTTGAGGGATATGGCTACACCTTC.

CDR3 in amino acids: CATSDLEENQETQYF. The CDR3 nucleotides read TGTGCCACCAGTGATTTGGAGGAGAACCAAGAGACCCAGTACTTC. The chain is built from TRBV24-1 and TRBJ2-5; no firm D call. This CDR3 contains 15 residues. CDR1 KGHDR and CDR2 SFDVKD come from the germline V gene. V lost 0 bases and J 0 bases, leaving 7 bases between the germline ends.

The chain combines TRBV5-1 with TRBJ2-7; possibly TRBD1 or TRBD2 for D (7 bases each). V was shortened by 2 bases and J by 5 bases, with 23 bases between the two germline ends. The V gene's germline CDR1 is SGHRS and CDR2 YFSETQ. The CDR3 extends over 17 amino acids. CDR3 loop: CASSFGRTFDRAHEQYV. In DNA form, the CDR3 reads TGCGCCAGCAGCTTCGGGAGGACCTTTGACAGGGCGCACGAGCAGTACGTC.

This clonotype was detected only a few times. The genes are TRBV4-1 and TRBJ1-5; no clear D. Between the trimmed V and J ends, which lost 7 bases and 1 base, there was a span of 17 bases. The CDR3 consists of 16 residues. The germline V gene has CDR1 MGHRA and CDR2 YSYEKL. Here the CDR3 DNA reads TGCGCCAGCACCCTAAGGGTGGGGTTAAGCAATCAGCCCCAGCATTTT. As protein: CASTLRVGLSNQPQHF.

The chain carries TRBV4-2 and TRBJ2-1, with D tentatively TRBD1 (6 bases). The germline V and J ends were trimmed by 1 base and 3 bases, with 7 bases remaining between them. CDR3 length: 14 amino acids. Per germline, CDR1 LGHNA and CDR2 YNFKEQ. The chain's CDR3 is CASSQAGVYNEQFF. CDR3 nucleotide sequence: TGTGCCAGCAGCCAAGCAGGGGTCTACAATGAGCAGTTCTTC.

This clonotype was seen many times. J is TRBJ2-3 and V is TRBV3-1; TRBD2 matches 10 bases. The CDR3 runs to 16 residues. Germline assignment: CDR1 LGHDT and CDR2 YNNKEL (reference sequence). The trim removed 0 bases at V and 6 bases at J, leaving 6 bases unmatched. The CDR3 DNA reads as TGTGCCAGCAGCCAAGATAGCGGGGGGATCGGCGATACGCAGTATTTT. Protein sequence: CASSQDSGGIGDTQYF.

In DNA form, the CDR3 reads TGTGCCAGCAGCTTAGCCCCGGACAGGGGGGTCCTCCAAGAGACCCAGTACTTC. This gives the protein CASSLAPDRGVLQETQYF. The V and J genes are TRBV7-8 and TRBJ2-5; 10 positions match TRBD1. CDR1 and CDR2 (germline): SGHVS, FQNEAQ. V lost 0 bases to trimming and J lost 1 base; unmatched junction nucleotides: 8. The CDR3 has 18 amino acids.

CDR3 nucleotide sequence: TGTGCCAGCAGTTTAGAGGCGGATAGCTATGGCTACACCTTC. Its protein is CASSLEADSYGYTF. The chain uses TRBV12-3 or TRBV12-4 and TRBJ1-2; D ambiguous. The CDR3 sequence is 14 residues long. Trimming removed 1 base at V and 4 bases at J, with 10 bases between.

In its sample, this clonotype was seen many times. CDR3 in amino acids: CASSARAGESDTQYF. The CDR3 coding sequence is TGTGCCAGCAGTGCGCGGGCGGGGGAGTCAGATACGCAGTATTTT. V is TRBV2 and J is TRBJ2-3; TRBD2 matches 7 bases. The CDR3 consists of 15 residues. Germline CDR1 is SNHLY and CDR2 is FYNNEI. V lost 4 bases, J lost 4 bases, and 8 bases stayed unmatched.

This clonotype has more than one count but fewer than ten. The rearrangement uses TRBV27 and TRBJ2-3, with D tentatively TRBD1 (7 bases). The CDR3 runs 13 residues. V lost 6 bases and J 7 bases, leaving 14 bases between the germline ends. Germline V gene lookup returns CDR1 MNHEY and CDR2 SMNVEV (reference sequence). CDR3 nucleotide sequence: TGTGCCAGCAGCCCCCAGGGGGGAAATACGCAGTATTTT. Protein: CASSPQGGNTQYF.

This clonotype was seen many times. The chain couples TRBV15 to TRBJ2-7, with a possible D match to TRBD1 (5 bases). The V end lost 0 bases, the J end lost 5 bases, and 14 bases lay between the germline ends. From germline, CDR1 is LNHNV and CDR2 YYDKDF (reference sequence). The CDR3 consists of 15 residues. The CDR3 DNA reads as TGTGCCACCAGCAGAGATCTATCCCAGGGCCACGAGCAGTACTTC. Translating gives CATSRDLSQGHEQYF.

This clonotype was detected only a few times. The chain employs TRBV27 and TRBJ1-1; 9 bases match TRBD1. Germline V gene lookup returns CDR1 MNHEY and CDR2 SMNVEV (reference sequence). V shed 2 bases, J shed 4 bases, and the junction held 5 bases outside the gene matches. CDR3 length equals 15 residues. CDR3 nucleotide sequence: TGTGCCAGCAGTTTAACGGGACAGGGTATCACTGAAGCTTTCTTT. Protein product: CASSLTGQGITEAFF.